The 22 T cell receptor beta chains reported below all come from one sample, sequenced in a study of T cell repertoires in cytomegalovirus infection. TCRdb analysed the reads with MiXCR anew, one entry per CDR3 protein. The data show hundreds of thousands of distinct CDR3 sequences, around 30% seen once. These receptors have no identified antigens. This specimen consisted of cultured CD8+ T cells from PBMCs, obtained from culture after CMV antigen stimulation. These TCRs come from a human donor in good health (CMV status not recorded). Some clones in this sample may be carry-over from other donors' samples.

This clonotype occurred many times. The J gene is TRBJ2-1, the V gene TRBV6-2 or TRBV6-3; possibly TRBD2 for D (6 bases). Germline values: CDR1 MNHEY, CDR2 SVGEGT. The germline V and J ends were trimmed by 7 bases and 6 bases, with 19 bases remaining between them. There are 15 residues in the CDR3. The CDR3 region has the DNA TGTGCCAGCAATCAAGCGGGCCAGGGTAGCAATGAGCAGTTCTTC. Translating it yields CASNQAGQGSNEQFF.

The chain combines TRBV6-1 with TRBJ2-1; 15 bases fit TRBD2. There are 14 residues in the CDR3. The V gene's germline CDR1 is MNHNS and CDR2 SASEGT. The V segment lost 5 bases and the J segment 10 bases; nucleotides outside the gene matches: 3. The chain's CDR3 is CASSFGTSGGEQFF. The CDR3 coding sequence is TGTGCCAGCAGTTTCGGGACTAGCGGGGGGGAGCAGTTCTTC.

This clonotype was detected only a few times. The rearrangement uses TRBV6-1 and TRBJ1-6; no firm D call. The germline gives CDR1 MNHNS, CDR2 SASEGT. Trimming took off 1 base at V and 9 bases at J, with 1 base between the two ends. The CDR3 runs to 11 residues. This CDR3 is CASSEGSPLHF. The CDR3 nucleotides read TGTGCCAGCAGTGAAGGTTCACCCCTCCACTTT.

The rearrangement uses TRBV6-5 and TRBJ2-2; D tentatively fits TRBD1 or TRBD2 (5 bases each). V was trimmed by 7 bases and J by 11 bases, leaving 11 bases between them. The CDR3 is 11 amino acids. Per germline, CDR1 MNHEY and CDR2 SVGAGI. CDR3 residues: CASIGDLELFF. The DNA of the CDR3 is TGTGCCAGCATAGGGGACCTAGAGCTGTTTTTT.

The chain couples TRBV4-3 to TRBJ2-5; 8 nucleotides line up with TRBD2. From germline, CDR1 is LGHNA and CDR2 YSLEER. The CDR3 totals 15 residues. V shed 4 bases and J 5 bases; nucleotides not matched to a gene: 9. DNA for the CDR3: TGCGCCAGCAGCCCGGGGGGGGCGGATTGGGAGACCCAGTACTTC. This encodes CASSPGGADWETQYF.

The table lists this clonotype with many counts. The V and J genes are TRBV7-2 and TRBJ1-1, with TRBD1 as a possible D gene (6 bases). The germline V gene encodes CDR1 SGHTA and CDR2 FQGNSA. The CDR3 has 15 amino acids. With 4 bases removed from V and 2 bases from J, the gap between germline ends came to 14 bases. CDR3 bases: TGTGCCAGCAGCTCCACACGGGGGGCAAACACTGAAGCTTTCTTT. This translates into CASSSTRGANTEAFF.

Ten or more counts support this clonotype. The CDR3 sequence is CASSEEVVVGRSYNSPLHF. Here the CDR3 DNA reads TGTGCCAGCAGTGAAGAAGTGGTGGTCGGACGCTCCTATAATTCACCCCTCCACTTT. This sequence joins TRBV6-1 and TRBJ1-6; no reliable D call. This CDR3 spans 19 amino acids. Germline V lookup: CDR1 MNHNS, CDR2 SASEGT. Trimming left V 1 base short and J 0 bases short, with 16 bases between.

This clonotype showed up many times. The chain links TRBV7-2 to TRBJ2-3, with TRBD2 as a possible D gene (5 bases). Trimming took off 0 bases at V and 4 bases at J, with 14 bases between the two ends. Looked up from germline, CDR1 is SGHTA and CDR2 is FQGNSA. The CDR3 sequence is 16 residues long. CDR3 sequence reads: CASSLAADRLPDTQYF. The CDR3 nucleotides read TGTGCCAGCAGCTTAGCAGCGGATCGACTCCCAGATACGCAGTATTTT.

This clonotype was detected only once. The rearrangement joins TRBV2 to TRBJ2-1; no clear D. The germline V gene encodes CDR1 SNHLY and CDR2 FYNNEI. The ends were cut back, 0 bases at V and 0 bases at J, with 6 bases in the middle. The CDR3 sequence is 15 residues long. CDR3 region: CASSEAGNSYNEQFF. The CDR3 bases are TGTGCCAGCAGTGAAGCAGGGAACTCCTACAATGAGCAGTTCTTC.

This clonotype was observed a few times. The genes are TRBV4-3 and TRBJ2-1; TRBD2 agrees at 7 bases. CDR3 length: 17 amino acids. V trimming: 1 base; J trimming: 4 bases; junction bases outside the gene matches: 10. Germline CDR1 and CDR2: LGHNA and YSLEER. The CDR3 loop reads CASSQGPPRLAYNEQFF. CDR3 nucleotides: TGCGCCAGCAGCCAAGGCCCCCCCCGACTAGCTTACAATGAGCAGTTCTTC.

This chain links TRBV7-9 with TRBJ2-1; TRBD2 matches 16 bases. Germline CDR1 and CDR2: SEHNR and FQNEAQ (reference sequence). CDR3 length: 14 amino acids. The trim removed 8 bases at V and 8 bases at J, leaving 3 bases unmatched. CDR3 bases: TGTGCCAGCCACGGGACTAGCGGGGGGGATGAGCAGTTCTTC. Translation: CASHGTSGGDEQFF.

This clonotype was seen a handful of times. The chain uses TRBV5-4 and TRBJ2-2; D is possibly TRBD1 (6 bases). The CDR3 is 16 residues long. Trimming stripped 0 bases from V and 3 bases from J, with 12 bases between. Germline V gene lookup returns CDR1 SGHNT and CDR2 YYREEE (reference sequence). The CDR3 loop reads CASSLDRESDTGELFF. CDR3 nucleotide sequence: TGTGCCAGCAGCTTGGACAGGGAGTCGGACACCGGGGAGCTGTTTTTT.

This clonotype has at least ten counts. The rearrangement uses TRBV3-1 and TRBJ2-1, with D perhaps being TRBD1 or TRBD2 (6 bases each). The CDR3 is 14 residues long. Trimming shortened V by 4 bases and J by 7 bases, and 14 bases separated the two germline ends. Germline V lookup: CDR1 LGHDT, CDR2 YNNKEL (reference sequence). The CDR3 here is CASSRDGGRNEQFF. CDR3 in DNA: TGTGCCAGCAGCCGGGACGGGGGCAGGAATGAGCAGTTCTTC.

The genes are TRBV7-6 and TRBJ1-3; 9 bases are shared with TRBD1. With V trimmed by 6 bases and J by 4 bases, 13 bases remained unmatched. The CDR3 loop spans 17 amino acids. Germline values: CDR1 SGHVS, CDR2 FNYEAQ. The CDR3 nucleotides read TGTGCCAGCAGTTCACGGGACAGGGATCAGCCCGGAAACACCATATATTTT. Its translation is CASSSRDRDQPGNTIYF. Based on the CDR3 plus reference TRBV7-6 and TRBJ1-3, the full variable domain is GAGVSQSPRYKVTKRGQDVALRCDPISGHVSLYWYRQALGQGPEFLTYFNYEAQQDKSGLPNDRFSAERPEGSISTLTIQRTEQRDSAMYRCASSSRDRDQPGNTIYFGEGSWLTVV.

This clonotype occurred a few times. The rearrangement uses TRBV10-3 and TRBJ1-2; 8 bases line up with TRBD1. Per germline, CDR1 ENHRY and CDR2 SYGVKD. This CDR3 has 16 residues. V was pared by 6 bases and J by 2 bases, with 11 bases of the junction left unmatched. The CDR3 bases are TGTGCCATCAGGACGGGACAGGAGTCGCGCAACTATGGCTACACCTTC. This translates into CAIRTGQESRNYGYTF.

This clonotype was observed a handful of times. The gene calls are TRBV7-6 and TRBJ1-6; the match to TRBD1 covers 7 bases. The V segment lost 5 bases and the J segment 0 bases; nucleotides outside the gene matches: 7. Germline assignment: CDR1 SGHVS and CDR2 FNYEAQ. The CDR3 consists of 17 residues. The CDR3 reads CASSHTYRGSYNSPLHF. The CDR3 coding sequence is TGTGCCAGCAGCCATACCTACAGGGGCTCCTATAATTCACCCCTCCACTTT.

This clonotype showed up just a few times. The chain is built from TRBV15 and TRBJ2-1, with D perhaps TRBD1 (6 bases). V lost 5 bases to trimming and J lost 5 bases, with 16 bases between them. There are 15 residues in the CDR3. Germline V CDR1 and CDR2: LNHNV, YYDKDF (reference sequence). The CDR3 DNA follows: TGTGCCACCAGCGGGATCTGGGGGCTAGACAATGAGCAGTTCTTC. It encodes CATSGIWGLDNEQFF.

This chain joins TRBV4-1 and TRBJ2-1; D gene ambiguous. The germline CDR1 and CDR2 sequences are MGHRA and YSYEKL. Trimming shortened V by 1 base and J by 6 bases, and 4 bases separated the two germline ends. CDR3 length: 12 residues. The CDR3 sequence: CASSQASNEQFF. In nucleotides, the CDR3 is TGCGCCAGCAGCCAAGCAAGCAATGAGCAGTTCTTC.

This clonotype was picked up a small number of times. The CDR3 sequence is CASTPTSGYTDTQYF. The CDR3 nucleotides read TGTGCCAGCACTCCGACTAGCGGGTACACAGATACGCAGTATTTT. The chain links TRBV5-4 to TRBJ2-3; 10 bases match TRBD2. The CDR3 is 15 amino acids. From germline, CDR1 is SGHNT and CDR2 YYREEE (reference sequence). After removal of 6 bases from V and 2 bases from J, the junction contained 6 bases not matched to a gene. Looking up the rest from reference TRBV5-4 and TRBJ2-3 gives the full variable domain: ETGVTQSPTHLIKTRGQQVTLRCSSQSGHNTVSWYQQALGQGPQFIFQYYREEENGRGNFPPRFSGLQFPNYSSELNVNALELDDSALYLCASTPTSGYTDTQYFGPGTRLTVL.

In its sample, this clonotype was seen once. The chain is built from TRBV7-9 and TRBJ2-1; 7 positions match TRBD2. V was pared by 3 bases and J by 7 bases, with 9 bases of the junction left unmatched. This CDR3 has 15 residues. Germline V CDR1 and CDR2: SEHNR, FQNEAQ (reference sequence). The DNA of the CDR3 is TGTGCCAGCAGCTTTTTGGGGGGGATCGGAAATGAGCAGTTCTTC. Translation gives CASSFLGGIGNEQFF.

The rearrangement joins TRBV6-1 to TRBJ1-1; D uncertain. The CDR3 runs to 12 residues. The V end lost 5 bases, the J end lost 5 bases, and 9 bases lay between the germline ends. Germline CDR1 MNHNS, CDR2 SASEGT. The CDR3 DNA sequence: TGTGCCAGCAGTAGTAAATGGACTGAAGCTTTCTTT. Translated, it gives CASSSKWTEAFF.

The J gene is TRBJ2-3, the V gene TRBV27, with TRBD1 as a possible D gene (5 bases). The V end lost 2 bases, the J end lost 5 bases, and 23 bases lay between the germline ends. Germline V gene data show CDR1 as MNHEY and CDR2 as SMNVEV (reference sequence). This CDR3 has 18 residues. The CDR3 is CASSLIFGPAGKKDTQYF. CDR3 in DNA: TGTGCCAGCAGTTTAATATTCGGCCCGGCAGGGAAAAAAGATACGCAGTATTTT.